These 24 T cell receptor beta chains originate from one sample sequenced in a study of shared clonotypes between healthy human individuals. Profiling relied on immunoSEQ multiplex PCR, and the TCRdb table lists in-frame clones only, not all of them. The sample lists approximately 1.1 million clones, roughly 74% seen once, with around 0.47% in the top ten. Sequenced input: memory CD4+ T cells from PBMCs. Subset noted: CD45RA-negative fraction. Receptors were obtained from a man aged 18 to 35 in good health. Some clones in this sample may be carry-over from other donors' samples.

The gene calls are TRBV21-1 and TRBJ1-5. TRBV21-1 is reported as a pseudogene. The CDR3 contains 18 residues. CDR3 loop: CASSTREGDGYSNQPQHF. The CDR3 nucleotides are TGTGCCAGCAGCACGCGGGAAGGGGACGGCTATAGCAATCAGCCCCAGCATTTT.

In this sample, this clone turned up a few times. This sample also contains other DNA sequences that code for the same CDR3. In DNA form, the CDR3 reads TGTGCCAGCAGGAGGGACAATCAGCCCCAGCATTTT. As protein: CASRRDNQPQHF. The chain recombines TRBV2 with TRBJ1-5, with D hard to call. Germline CDR1 and CDR2: SNHLY and FYNNEI. Trimming removed 6 bases at V and 3 bases at J, with 6 bases between. The length of the CDR3 is 12 residues. The variable domain in full, completed from reference TRBV2 and TRBJ1-5, reads EPEVTQTPSHQVTQMGQEVILRCVPISNHLYFYWYRQILGQKVEFLVSFYNNEISEKSEIFDDQFSVERPDGSNFTLKIRSTKLEDSAMYFCASRRDNQPQHFGDGTRLSIL.

At least ten counts were recorded for this clone. The chain employs TRBV15 and TRBJ2-2, with D maybe TRBD2 (6 bases). Germline V gives CDR1 LNHNV, CDR2 YYDKDF (reference sequence). The V end was cut by 9 bases, the J end by 5 bases, with 13 bases between. The CDR3 consists of 13 residues. The CDR3 loop reads CATRLGVTGELFF. As DNA, the CDR3 is TGTGCCACACGACTAGGGGTAACCGGGGAGCTGTTTTTT.

This clone has only one observation. The J gene is TRBJ2-1, the V gene TRBV4-1; TRBD1 might be the D (6 bases). Germline lookup yields CDR1 MGHRA and CDR2 YSYEKL. The CDR3 length is 18 residues. Trimming took off 3 bases at V and 7 bases at J, with 25 bases between the two ends. The CDR3 region has the DNA TGCGCCAGCAGCCACGTGGGGCGGCGCTTACAGGGAGAAAATGAGCAGTTCTTC. Translated: CASSHVGRRLQGENEQFF.

V and J are TRBV5-1 and TRBJ2-7, with TRBD2 matching over 10 bases. V lost 4 bases and J lost 7; bases outside the gene matches: 5. Germline V CDR1 and CDR2: SGHRS, YFSETQ. This CDR3 has 13 residues. The CDR3 region has the DNA TGCGCCAGCAGCGAGGGACTAGCGACTGAGCAGTACTTC. Protein: CASSEGLATEQYF.

The table lists this clone with a count of one. The rearrangement links TRBV7-2 to TRBJ2-7; D is uncertain. This CDR3 contains 11 residues. Trimming took 5 bases from V and 6 from J, leaving 8 bases between them. Germline CDR1 reads SGHTA; CDR2 reads FQGNSA. The CDR3 DNA follows: TGTGCCAGCAGCCTTGCCCGCGAGCAGTACTTC. As protein: CASSLAREQYF.

The chain uses TRBV30 and TRBJ2-5; the D is unclear. Germline V gives CDR1 GTSNPN, CDR2 SVGIG (reference sequence). The CDR3 runs 12 residues. V lost 4 bases and J 1 base, leaving 7 bases between the germline ends. DNA of the CDR3: TGTGCCTGGACACCGGGCCAAGAGACCCAGTACTTC. Translated: CAWTPGQETQYF.

V is TRBV7-2 and J is TRBJ2-1; D is possibly TRBD2 (5 bases). V was trimmed by 1 base and J by 8 bases, leaving 24 bases between them. The length of the CDR3 is 18 residues. CDR1 and CDR2 (germline): SGHTA, FQGNSA. This CDR3 is CASSLVPPTTGSWHEQFF. In nucleotides, the CDR3 is TGTGCCAGCAGCTTAGTCCCACCGACTACGGGATCGTGGCATGAGCAGTTCTTC.

The chain carries TRBV10-3 and TRBJ2-1, with 10 nucleotides matching TRBD1. CDR3 size: 17 residues. Germline V gene lookup returns CDR1 ENHRY and CDR2 SYGVKD. The V segment lost 0 bases and the J segment 6 bases; nucleotides outside the gene matches: 8. The CDR3 spells CAISESRQGALSNEQFF. The CDR3 DNA reads as TGTGCCATCAGTGAGTCGAGACAGGGGGCTCTTAGCAATGAGCAGTTCTTC.

This rearrangement joins TRBV5-1 to TRBJ2-2; D call uncertain. Trimming removed 0 bases at V and 3 bases at J, with 9 bases between. The V gene's germline CDR1 is SGHRS and CDR2 YFSETQ. CDR3 length: 15 amino acids. This chain's CDR3 is CASSLALGYTGELFF. The CDR3 DNA follows: TGCGCCAGCAGCTTGGCCCTGGGGTACACCGGGGAGCTGTTTTTT.

The rearrangement links TRBV4-1 to TRBJ2-1, with 8 nucleotides matching TRBD2. With V trimmed by 1 base and J by 3 bases, 5 bases remained unmatched. Looked up from germline, CDR1 is MGHRA and CDR2 is YSYEKL. This CDR3 region has 16 residues. The CDR3: CASSQAGLGDYNEQFF. The DNA for the CDR3 is TGCGCCAGCAGCCAAGCGGGACTAGGGGACTACAATGAGCAGTTCTTC.

Concerning this clone: Other DNA variants within this sample encode the same CDR3. The chain recombines TRBV18 with TRBJ1-2; D perhaps matches TRBD1 (6 bases). Trimming removed 0 bases from V and 4 bases from J, with 6 bases in between. Looked up from germline, CDR1 is KGHSH and CDR2 is LQKENI. The CDR3 is 13 residues long. For the CDR3, the DNA is TGTGCCAGCTCACCACCGGACAGCTATGGCTACACCTTC. Its translation: CASSPPDSYGYTF.

The gene calls are TRBV5-1 and TRBJ1-3, with D possibly TRBD1 on 6 matching bases. Germline CDR1 reads SGHRS; CDR2 reads YFSETQ. V lost 4 bases and J 0 bases, leaving 11 bases between the germline ends. The CDR3 length is 15 residues. Here the CDR3 reads CASSRDTASGNTIYF. CDR3 nucleotides: TGCGCCAGCAGCAGGGACACGGCCTCTGGAAACACCATATATTTT.

V usage is TRBV29-1 and J usage is TRBJ2-5, with 12 bases aligning to TRBD2. The germline V gene encodes CDR1 SQVTM and CDR2 ANQGSEA. V trimming: 4 bases; J trimming: 5 bases; junction bases outside the gene matches: 2. The CDR3 extends over 13 amino acids. Here the CDR3 DNA reads TGCAGCGTTGCACTAGCGGGAGGCGAGACCCAGTACTTC. Protein sequence: CSVALAGGETQYF.

In this sample, this clone turned up a few times. The rearrangement joins TRBV9 to TRBJ2-3; TRBD1 agrees at 7 bases. Germline V gene lookup returns CDR1 SGDLS and CDR2 YYNGEE. The CDR3 is 15 residues long. The J segment lost 1 base and the V segment lost 4 bases, leaving 6 bases of the junction unmatched. DNA of the CDR3: TGTGCCAGCAGCCGTCTCGACAGGGGCACAGATACGCAGTATTTT. Translation: CASSRLDRGTDTQYF.

This chain links TRBV5-6 with TRBJ2-2; perhaps TRBD2 as D (5 bases). The V end lost 4 bases, the J end lost 5 bases, and 18 bases lay between the germline ends. Germline-derived CDR1 and CDR2 are SGHDT and YYEEEE. This CDR3 has 16 amino acids. CDR3 nucleotide sequence: TGTGCCAGCAGCGAGAAAGGACCCACGGGGACCGGGGAGCTGTTTTTT. Amino acid sequence: CASSEKGPTGTGELFF.

Points on this clone: The same CDR3 is also encoded by other DNA sequences in this sample. The rearrangement joins TRBV5-1 to TRBJ2-5; TRBD1 agrees at 8 bases. The V and J ends lost 0 bases and 3 bases, in that order; junction bases with no gene match: 4. The germline V gene has CDR1 SGHRS and CDR2 YFSETQ. This CDR3 comprises 15 residues. CDR3 DNA: TGCGCCAGCAGCTTGGCTGGGACAGGAGAAGAGACCCAGTACTTC. It codes for CASSLAGTGEETQYF.

J is TRBJ1-2 and V is TRBV7-9; D unresolved. Germline lookup yields CDR1 SEHNR and CDR2 FQNEAQ (reference sequence). The CDR3 has 15 amino acids. V gave up 3 bases and J gave up 2 bases, with 13 bases separating them. The CDR3 protein is CASSLWRTVNYGYTF. Written as DNA, the CDR3 is TGTGCCAGCAGCTTGTGGCGTACAGTAAACTATGGCTACACCTTC.

The V call is TRBV14, the J call TRBJ2-1, with TRBD1 matching over 9 bases. V shed 0 bases and J 8 bases; nucleotides not matched to a gene: 8. Germline CDR1 is SGHDN and CDR2 is FVKESK. The CDR3 spans 16 residues. CDR3: CASSQEGTGWKDEQFF. The CDR3, as DNA: TGTGCCAGCAGCCAAGAGGGGACAGGGTGGAAGGATGAGCAGTTCTTC.

V gene TRBV7-9 combines with J gene TRBJ2-7, with D perhaps matching TRBD2 (5 bases). CDR1 and CDR2 (germline): SEHNR, FQNEAQ (reference sequence). This CDR3 spans 14 amino acids. The germline V and J ends were trimmed by 2 bases and 3 bases, with 11 bases remaining between them. CDR3 sequence reads: CASSLSAGDYEQYF. Here the CDR3 DNA reads TGTGCCAGCAGCTTATCAGCCGGGGACTACGAGCAGTACTTC. Variable domain in full (rest from reference TRBV7-9 and TRBJ2-7): DTGVSQNPRHKITKRGQNVTFRCDPISEHNRLYWYRQTLGQGPEFLTYFQNEAQLEKSRLLSDRFSAERPKGSFSTLEIQRTEQGDSAMYLCASSLSAGDYEQYFGPGTRLTVT.

The chain employs TRBV7-2 and TRBJ2-2, with a possible D match to TRBD1 (5 bases). With 5 bases removed from V and 5 bases from J, the gap between germline ends came to 15 bases. The CDR3 covers 15 residues. Germline CDR1 reads SGHTA; CDR2 reads FQGNSA. For the CDR3, the DNA is TGTGCCAGCAGCCGCCGAACAGGAGAAACCGGGGAGCTGTTTTTT. This sequence encodes CASSRRTGETGELFF.

The chain has TRBV11-2 and TRBJ2-4, with D possibly TRBD2 on 6 matching bases. This CDR3 has 16 residues. Germline CDR1 SGHAT, CDR2 FQNNGV. V lost 0 bases, J lost 1 base, and 10 bases lay in between. CDR3 coding DNA: TGTGCCAGCAGCTTAGACCCGACTAGGGCCAAAAACATTCAGTACTTC. Translation: CASSLDPTRAKNIQYF.

The chain recombines TRBV29-1 with TRBJ1-1; D not resolved. CDR1 and CDR2 from the germline V gene are SQVTM and ANQGSEA. The CDR3 sequence is 14 residues long. Trimming pared 4 bases from V and 0 bases from J, leaving 12 bases between. The CDR3 is CSVGWEFMNTEAFF. The CDR3 DNA reads TGCAGCGTTGGATGGGAATTCATGAACACTGAAGCTTTCTTT. Combining the CDR3 with reference TRBV29-1 and TRBJ1-1 gives the whole variable domain SAVISQKPSRDICQRGTSLTIQCQVDSQVTMMFWYRQQPGQSLTLIATANQGSEATYESGFVIDKFPISRPNLTFSTLTVSNMSPEDSSIYLCSVGWEFMNTEAFFGQGTRLTVV.

The rearrangement links TRBV7-3 to TRBJ1-2; 9 bases map to TRBD1. From germline, CDR1 is SGHTA and CDR2 FQGTGA. The ends lost 5 bases at V and 2 bases at J; junction bases unmatched: 9. This CDR3 comprises 16 residues. The CDR3 region has the DNA TGTGCCAGCAGCGTAGCTCCGGGACAGGGCAACTATGGCTACACCTTC. It encodes CASSVAPGQGNYGYTF.